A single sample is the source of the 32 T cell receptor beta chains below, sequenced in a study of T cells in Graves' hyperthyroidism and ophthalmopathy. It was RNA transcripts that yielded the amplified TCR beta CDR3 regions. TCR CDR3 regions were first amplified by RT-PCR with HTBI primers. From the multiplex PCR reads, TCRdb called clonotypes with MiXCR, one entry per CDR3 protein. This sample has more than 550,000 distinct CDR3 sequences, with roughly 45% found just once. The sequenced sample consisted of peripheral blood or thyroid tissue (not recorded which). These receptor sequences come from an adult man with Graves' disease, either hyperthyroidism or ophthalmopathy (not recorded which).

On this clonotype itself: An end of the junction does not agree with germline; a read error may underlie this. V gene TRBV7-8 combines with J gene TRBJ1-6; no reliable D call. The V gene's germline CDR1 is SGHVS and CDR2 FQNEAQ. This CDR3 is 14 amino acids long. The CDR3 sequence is CACRRSSYNSPLHF. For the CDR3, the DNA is TGTGCCTGCAGGCGTAGCTCCTATAATTCACCCCTCCACTTT.

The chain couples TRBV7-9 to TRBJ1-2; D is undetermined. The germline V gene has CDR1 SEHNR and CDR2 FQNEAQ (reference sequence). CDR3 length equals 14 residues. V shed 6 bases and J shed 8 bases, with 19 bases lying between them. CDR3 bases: TGTGCCAGCAGTTTTTCAGCAGGCTTAGGGGGCTACACCTTC. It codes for CASSFSAGLGGYTF. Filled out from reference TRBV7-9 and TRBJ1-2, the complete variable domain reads DTGVSQNPRHKITKRGQNVTFRCDPISEHNRLYWYRQTLGQGPEFLTYFQNEAQLEKSRLLSDRFSAERPKGSFSTLEIQRTEQGDSAMYLCASSFSAGLGGYTFGSGTRLTVV.

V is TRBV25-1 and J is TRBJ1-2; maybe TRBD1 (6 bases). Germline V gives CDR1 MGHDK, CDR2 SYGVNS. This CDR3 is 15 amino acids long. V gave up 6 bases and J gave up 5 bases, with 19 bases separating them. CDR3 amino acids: CASSRIPGQIYGYTF. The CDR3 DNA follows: TGTGCCAGCAGCAGGATTCCGGGACAAATATATGGCTACACCTTC.

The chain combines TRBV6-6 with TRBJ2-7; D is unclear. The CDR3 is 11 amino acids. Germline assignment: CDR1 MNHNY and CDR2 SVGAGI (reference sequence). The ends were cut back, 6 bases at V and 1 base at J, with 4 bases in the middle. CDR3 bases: TGTGCCAGCAGGGAGTCCTACGAGCAGTACTTC. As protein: CASRESYEQYF.

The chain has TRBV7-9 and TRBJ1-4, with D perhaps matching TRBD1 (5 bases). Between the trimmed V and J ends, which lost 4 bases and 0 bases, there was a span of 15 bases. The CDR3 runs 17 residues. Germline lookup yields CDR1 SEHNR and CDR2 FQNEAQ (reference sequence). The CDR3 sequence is CASSSGGGPTTNEKLFF. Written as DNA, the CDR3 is TGTGCCAGCAGCTCCGGTGGGGGTCCCACAACTAATGAAAAACTGTTTTTT.

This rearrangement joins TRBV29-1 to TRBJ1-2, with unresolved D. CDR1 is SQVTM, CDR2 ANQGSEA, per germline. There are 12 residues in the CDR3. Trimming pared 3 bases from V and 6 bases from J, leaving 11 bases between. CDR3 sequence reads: CSVERGDDGYTF. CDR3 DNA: TGCAGCGTTGAGCGGGGAGACGATGGCTACACCTTC.

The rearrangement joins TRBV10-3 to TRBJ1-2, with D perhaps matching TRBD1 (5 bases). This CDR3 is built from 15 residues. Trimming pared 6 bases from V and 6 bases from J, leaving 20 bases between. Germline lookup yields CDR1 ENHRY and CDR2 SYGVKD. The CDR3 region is CAISGIGAGEHGYTF. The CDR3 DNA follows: TGTGCCATCAGCGGGATCGGGGCCGGGGAACATGGCTACACCTTC.

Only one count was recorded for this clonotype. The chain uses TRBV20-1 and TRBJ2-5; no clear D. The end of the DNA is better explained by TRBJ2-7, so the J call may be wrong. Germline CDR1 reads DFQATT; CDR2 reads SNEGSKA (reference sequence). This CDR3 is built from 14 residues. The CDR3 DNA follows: TGCAGTGCCAGCAGTGGATGGGATTCCTACGAGCAGTACTTC. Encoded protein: CSASSGWDSYEQYF.

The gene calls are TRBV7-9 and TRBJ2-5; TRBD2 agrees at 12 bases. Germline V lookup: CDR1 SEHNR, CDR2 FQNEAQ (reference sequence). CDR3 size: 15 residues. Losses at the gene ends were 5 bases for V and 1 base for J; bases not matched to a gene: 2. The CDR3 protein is CASSGLAGFQETQYF. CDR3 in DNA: TGTGCCAGCAGCGGACTAGCGGGGTTCCAAGAGACCCAGTACTTC.

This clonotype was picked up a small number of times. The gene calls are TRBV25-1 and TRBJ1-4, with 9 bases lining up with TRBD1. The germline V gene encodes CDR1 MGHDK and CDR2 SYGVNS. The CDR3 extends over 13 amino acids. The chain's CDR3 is CASSDRGNEKLFF. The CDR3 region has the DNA TGTGCTAGCTCGGACAGGGGCAATGAAAAACTGTTTTTT.

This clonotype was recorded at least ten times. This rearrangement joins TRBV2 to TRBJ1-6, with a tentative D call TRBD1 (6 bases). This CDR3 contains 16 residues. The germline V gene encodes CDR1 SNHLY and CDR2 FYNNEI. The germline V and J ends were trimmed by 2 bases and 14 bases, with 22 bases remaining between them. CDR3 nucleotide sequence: TGTGCCAGCAGTGAAATTGGCGACAGGAGGTTTTCGGCCCTCCACTTT. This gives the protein CASSEIGDRRFSALHF.

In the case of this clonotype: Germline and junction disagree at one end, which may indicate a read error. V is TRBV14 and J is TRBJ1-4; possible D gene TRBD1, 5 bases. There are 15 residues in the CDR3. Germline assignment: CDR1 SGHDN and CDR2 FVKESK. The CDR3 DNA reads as TGCGCCAGCAGCCAAGTCAGGGAGGTAAATGAAAAACTGTTTTTT. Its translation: CASSQVREVNEKLFF.

CDR3 region: CSVEVDAGQGGLNTEAFF. CDR3 nucleotide sequence: TGCAGCGTTGAAGTGGATGCGGGGCAGGGAGGCTTGAACACTGAAGCTTTCTTT. The rearrangement uses TRBV29-1 and TRBJ1-1; a weak D match, TRBD1 (5 bases). The germline CDR1 and CDR2 sequences are SQVTM and ANQGSEA. V was cut by 1 base and J by 0 bases, with 21 bases left in between. This CDR3 region has 18 residues.

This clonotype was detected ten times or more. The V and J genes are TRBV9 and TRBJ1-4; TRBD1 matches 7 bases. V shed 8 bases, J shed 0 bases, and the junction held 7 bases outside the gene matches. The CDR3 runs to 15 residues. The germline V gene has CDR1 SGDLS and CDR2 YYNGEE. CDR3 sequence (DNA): TGTGCCAGTGGACGGACAGGTTCAACTAATGAAAAACTGTTTTTT. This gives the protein CASGRTGSTNEKLFF.

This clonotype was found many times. CDR3 loop: CASRSGLATSGANVLTF. The CDR3 bases are TGTGCCAGCAGGTCGGGACTAGCGACTTCTGGGGCCAACGTCCTGACTTTC. The V gene is TRBV2, the J gene TRBJ2-6; 10 bases line up with TRBD2. In germline, CDR1 is SNHLY, CDR2 FYNNEI. With 6 bases clipped from V and 1 base from J, the junction kept 6 bases outside the gene matches. The CDR3 has 17 amino acids.

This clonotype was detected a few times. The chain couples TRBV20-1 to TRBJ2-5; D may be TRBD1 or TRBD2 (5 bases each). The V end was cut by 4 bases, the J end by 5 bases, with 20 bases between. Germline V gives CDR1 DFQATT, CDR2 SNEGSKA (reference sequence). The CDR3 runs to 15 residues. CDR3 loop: CSATDLQGWGETQYF. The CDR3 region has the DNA TGCAGTGCTACAGATCTGCAGGGCTGGGGGGAGACCCAGTACTTC.

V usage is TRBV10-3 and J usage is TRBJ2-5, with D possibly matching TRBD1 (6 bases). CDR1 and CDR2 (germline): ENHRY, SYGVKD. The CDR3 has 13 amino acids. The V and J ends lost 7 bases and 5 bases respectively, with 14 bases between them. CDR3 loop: CAITTQGGETQYF. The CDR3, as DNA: TGTGCCATCACTACACAGGGCGGTGAGACCCAGTACTTC.

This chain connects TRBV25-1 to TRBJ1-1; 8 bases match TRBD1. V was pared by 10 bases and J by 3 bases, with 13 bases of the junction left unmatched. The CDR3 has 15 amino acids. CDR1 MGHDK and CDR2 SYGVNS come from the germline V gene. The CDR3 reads CATKDQGAGYTEAFF. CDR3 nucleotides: TGTGCCACAAAAGACCAGGGGGCGGGGTACACTGAAGCTTTCTTT.

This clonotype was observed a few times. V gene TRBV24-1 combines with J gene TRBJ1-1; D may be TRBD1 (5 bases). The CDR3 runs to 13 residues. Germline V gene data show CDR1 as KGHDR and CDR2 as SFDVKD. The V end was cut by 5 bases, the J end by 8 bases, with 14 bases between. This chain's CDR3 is CATSVPGGREAFF. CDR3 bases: TGTGCCACCAGTGTCCCCGGGGGTCGAGAAGCTTTCTTT.

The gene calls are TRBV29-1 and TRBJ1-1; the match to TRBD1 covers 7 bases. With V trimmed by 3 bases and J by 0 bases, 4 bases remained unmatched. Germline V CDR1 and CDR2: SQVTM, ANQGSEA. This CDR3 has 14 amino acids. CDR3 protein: CSVEEDRVNTEAFF. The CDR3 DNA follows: TGCAGCGTTGAGGAAGACAGGGTGAACACTGAAGCTTTCTTT. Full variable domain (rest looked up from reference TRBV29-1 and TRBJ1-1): SAVISQKPSRDICQRGTSLTIQCQVDSQVTMMFWYRQQPGQSLTLIATANQGSEATYESGFVIDKFPISRPNLTFSTLTVSNMSPEDSSIYLCSVEEDRVNTEAFFGQGTRLTVV.

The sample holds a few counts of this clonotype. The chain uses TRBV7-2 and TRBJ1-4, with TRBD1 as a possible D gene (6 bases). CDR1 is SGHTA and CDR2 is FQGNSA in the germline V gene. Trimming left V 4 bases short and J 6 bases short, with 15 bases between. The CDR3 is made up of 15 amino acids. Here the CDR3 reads CASSSGHLGDEKLFF. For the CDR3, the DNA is TGTGCCAGCAGCTCGGGACATCTAGGGGATGAAAAACTGTTTTTT.

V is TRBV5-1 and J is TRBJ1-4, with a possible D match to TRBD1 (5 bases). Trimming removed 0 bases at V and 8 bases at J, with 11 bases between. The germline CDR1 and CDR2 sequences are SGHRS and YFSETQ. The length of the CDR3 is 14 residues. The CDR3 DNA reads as TGCGCCAGCAGCTTGGGGGTTTGGGACGAAAAACTGTTTTTT. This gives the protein CASSLGVWDEKLFF.

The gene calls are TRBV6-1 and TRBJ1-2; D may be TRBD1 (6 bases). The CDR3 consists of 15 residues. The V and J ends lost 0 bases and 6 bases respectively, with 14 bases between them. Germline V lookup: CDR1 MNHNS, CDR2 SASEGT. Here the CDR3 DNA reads TGTGCCAGCAGTGAAGCGCCTCTAGGGGGGGATGGCTACACCTTC. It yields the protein CASSEAPLGGDGYTF.

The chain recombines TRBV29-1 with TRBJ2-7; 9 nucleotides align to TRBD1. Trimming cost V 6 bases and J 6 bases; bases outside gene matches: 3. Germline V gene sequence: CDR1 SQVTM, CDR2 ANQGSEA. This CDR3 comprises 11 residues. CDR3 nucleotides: TGCAGCGTGGAGACAGGGGGCGAGCAGTACTTC. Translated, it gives CSVETGGEQYF.

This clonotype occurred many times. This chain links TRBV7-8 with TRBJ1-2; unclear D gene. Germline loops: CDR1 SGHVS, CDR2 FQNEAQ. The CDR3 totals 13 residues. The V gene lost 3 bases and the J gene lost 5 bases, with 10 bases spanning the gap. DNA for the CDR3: TGTGCCAGCAGCTTTGATTCTGTTTATGGCTACACCTTC. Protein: CASSFDSVYGYTF. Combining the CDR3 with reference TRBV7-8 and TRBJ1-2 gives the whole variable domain GAGVSQSPRYKVAKRGQDVALRCDPISGHVSLFWYQQALGQGPEFLTYFQNEAQLDKSGLPSDRFFAERPEGSVSTLKIQRTQQEDSAVYLCASSFDSVYGYTFGSGTRLTVV.

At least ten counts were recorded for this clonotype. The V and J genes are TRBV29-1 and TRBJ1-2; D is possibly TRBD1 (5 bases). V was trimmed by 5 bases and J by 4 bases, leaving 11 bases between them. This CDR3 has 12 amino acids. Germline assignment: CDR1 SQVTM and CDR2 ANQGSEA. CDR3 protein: CSVPGTAYGYTF. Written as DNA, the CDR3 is TGCAGCGTTCCCGGGACGGCCTATGGCTACACCTTC.

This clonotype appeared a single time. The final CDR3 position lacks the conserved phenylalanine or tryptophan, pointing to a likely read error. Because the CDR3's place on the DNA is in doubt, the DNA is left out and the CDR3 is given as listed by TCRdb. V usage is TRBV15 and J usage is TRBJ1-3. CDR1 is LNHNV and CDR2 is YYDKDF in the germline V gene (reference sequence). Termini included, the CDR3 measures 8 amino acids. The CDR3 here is CATSRDHL.

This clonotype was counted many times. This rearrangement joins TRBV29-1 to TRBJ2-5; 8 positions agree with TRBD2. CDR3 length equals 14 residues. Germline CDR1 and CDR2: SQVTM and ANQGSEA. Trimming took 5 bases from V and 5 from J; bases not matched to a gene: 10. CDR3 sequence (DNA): TGCAGCGTTCGCCGGGGGGGAACGGTGGAGACCCAGTACTTC. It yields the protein CSVRRGGTVETQYF.

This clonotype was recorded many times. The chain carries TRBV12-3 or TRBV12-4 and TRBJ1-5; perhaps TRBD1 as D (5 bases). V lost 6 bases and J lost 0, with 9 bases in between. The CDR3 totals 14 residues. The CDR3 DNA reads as TGTGCCAGCAGCAAGGGGTATAGCAATCAGCCCCAGCATTTT. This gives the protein CASSKGYSNQPQHF.

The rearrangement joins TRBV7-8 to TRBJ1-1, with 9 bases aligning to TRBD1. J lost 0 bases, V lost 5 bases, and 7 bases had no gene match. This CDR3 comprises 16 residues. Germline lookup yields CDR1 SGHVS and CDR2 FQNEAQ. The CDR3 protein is CASSHGQGPLNTEAFF. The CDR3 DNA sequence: TGTGCCAGCAGCCACGGACAGGGGCCCTTGAACACTGAAGCTTTCTTT. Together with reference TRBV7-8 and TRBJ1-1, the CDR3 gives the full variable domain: GAGVSQSPRYKVAKRGQDVALRCDPISGHVSLFWYQQALGQGPEFLTYFQNEAQLDKSGLPSDRFFAERPEGSVSTLKIQRTQQEDSAVYLCASSHGQGPLNTEAFFGQGTRLTVV.

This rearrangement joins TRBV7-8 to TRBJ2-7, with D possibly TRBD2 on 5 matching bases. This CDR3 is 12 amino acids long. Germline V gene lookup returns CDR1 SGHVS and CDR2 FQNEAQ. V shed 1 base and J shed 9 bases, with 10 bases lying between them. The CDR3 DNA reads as TGTGCCAGCAGCTTAGGGACTCCTTGGCAGTACTTC. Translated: CASSLGTPWQYF.

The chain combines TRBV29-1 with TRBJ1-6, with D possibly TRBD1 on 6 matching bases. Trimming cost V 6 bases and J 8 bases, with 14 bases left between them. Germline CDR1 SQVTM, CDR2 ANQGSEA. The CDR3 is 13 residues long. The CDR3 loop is CSVITGIDSPLHF. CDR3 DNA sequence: TGCAGCGTCATCACAGGGATCGATTCACCCCTCCACTTT.